These 32 T cell receptor beta chains came from one sample sequenced in a study of molecular identifiers for immune sequencing clone quantification (dated by TCRdb to 2016 to 2019). Receptor amplification or capture employed PCR. Reads for this sample came from a NextSeq 500. The public reads were run again by TCRdb, first through fastp at Q25 and then through MiXCR, and only productive beta chains were kept. Every distinct CDR3 protein forms one entry, paired with its most common genes and DNA. This sample gives approximately 320,000 distinct CDR3 sequences in total; roughly 24% of them show up just once. The ten largest clones capture 0.74% of the sample. Sequencing input: naive CD8+ T cells from blood, with Jurkat cell RNA spiked in. Taken with the paper, the label for cell subset or site translates to: FACS-sorted CD8+CD4-CCR7+CD45RA+ naive T cells. The receptor source for this set is a human donor in good health. Some libraries in this study had Jurkat cell RNA spiked in.

To note about this clonotype: A much larger clone sits a single nucleotide away, making a read error possible. V and J are TRBV12-3 or TRBV12-4 and TRBJ1-1, with D unclear. CDR3 length equals 13 residues. The CDR3: CASCLTGSSEAFF. In DNA, the CDR3 is TGTGCCAGCTGTTTAACGGGGAGCTCCGAAGCTTTCTTT.

This clonotype turned up a few times. V usage is TRBV7-9 and J usage is TRBJ2-3; TRBD2 matches 10 bases. Per germline, CDR1 SEHNR and CDR2 FQNEAQ (reference sequence). This CDR3 has 17 amino acids. V trimming: 5 bases; J trimming: 2 bases; junction bases outside the gene matches: 10. DNA of the CDR3: TGTGCCAGCAGCCCCGAGCGGACTAGCGGCTTCACAGATACGCAGTATTTT. The encoded protein is CASSPERTSGFTDTQYF.

This clonotype was observed once. A much larger clonotype is one base distant, so this may be a read error. Likely a read error: the CDR3 ends without its conserved phenylalanine or tryptophan. As DNA, the CDR3 is TGTGCCACCTCCTGGCCCCAGGCCACAGATACGCAGTATCTT. It codes for CATSWPQATDTQYL. This rearrangement joins TRBV15 to TRBJ2-3; the D is unclear. V shed 8 bases and J shed 2 bases, with 14 bases lying between them. The germline gives CDR1 LNHNV, CDR2 YYDKDF (reference sequence). The CDR3 covers 14 residues.

V usage is TRBV27 and J usage is TRBJ2-7; D is possibly TRBD1 or TRBD2 (5 bases each). This CDR3 has 15 residues. Germline V gene lookup returns CDR1 MNHEY and CDR2 SMNVEV (reference sequence). Trimming shortened V by 6 bases and J by 7 bases, and 22 bases separated the two germline ends. The CDR3 is CASSRRTRGTEEQYF. The CDR3, as DNA: TGTGCCAGCAGCCGGAGAACCCGTGGGACGGAGGAGCAGTACTTC.

The chain uses TRBV4-1 and TRBJ1-4, with TRBD1 as a possible D gene (5 bases). This CDR3 comprises 16 residues. Germline loops: CDR1 MGHRA, CDR2 YSYEKL. V was trimmed by 4 bases and J by 5 bases, leaving 17 bases between them. For the CDR3, the DNA is TGCGCCAGCAGCCTGGGGGACCTGCTCCCGAATGAAAAACTGTTTTTT. Amino acid sequence: CASSLGDLLPNEKLFF.

The sample holds a few counts of this clonotype. The rearrangement uses TRBV7-9 and TRBJ2-1; 8 bases are a match to TRBD1. CDR3 length equals 14 residues. V was pared by 4 bases and J by 6 bases, with 5 bases of the junction left unmatched. Looked up from germline, CDR1 is SEHNR and CDR2 is FQNEAQ (reference sequence). Here the CDR3 DNA reads TGTGCCAGCAGCTCGACAGGGGCCGGCAATGAGCAGTTCTTC. It specifies CASSSTGAGNEQFF.

This clonotype has only a few counts. The rearrangement uses TRBV3-1 and TRBJ1-1; the D gene is possibly TRBD1 (5 bases). The CDR3 covers 16 residues. Germline V CDR1 and CDR2: LGHDT, YNNKEL (reference sequence). Trimming took 0 bases from V and 0 from J, leaving 11 bases between them. The CDR3 region has the DNA TGTGCCAGCAGCCAAGAACCCCAGGGCGTGAACACTGAAGCTTTCTTT. Residues: CASSQEPQGVNTEAFF.

On this clonotype itself: This may come from a read error, since a much larger clone is one base off. This sequence joins TRBV28 and TRBJ2-7, with 11 bases identical to TRBD2. The V and J ends lost 11 bases and 2 bases, in that order; junction bases with no gene match: 8. The germline gives CDR1 MDHEN, CDR2 SYDVKM. The CDR3 is 14 residues long. The CDR3 region is CASAGSGGAYEQYF. CDR3 bases: TGTGCCTCCGCCGGTAGCGGGGGGGCCTACGAGCAGTACTTC.

In this sample, this clonotype turned up a few times. The rearrangement uses TRBV7-9 and TRBJ2-1, with D perhaps matching TRBD2 (6 bases). The CDR3 consists of 13 residues. Trimming removed 5 bases at V and 8 bases at J, with 13 bases between. CDR1 SEHNR and CDR2 FQNEAQ come from the germline V gene (reference sequence). The chain's CDR3 is CASSRLEIDEQFF. The DNA of the CDR3 is TGTGCCAGCAGCAGACTAGAGATCGATGAGCAGTTCTTC.

Notes on this clonotype: Possible read error: a much larger clone is one base away. The CDR3 DNA reads as TGCGCCAGCAGCCGCGGTTGGGGGAGCCCACTGAACACTGAAGCTTTCTTT. Protein product: CASSRGWGSPLNTEAFF. The chain combines TRBV4-3 with TRBJ1-1; D is perhaps TRBD1 (5 bases). Looked up from germline, CDR1 is LGHNA and CDR2 is YSLEER. V gave up 4 bases and J gave up 0 bases, with 18 bases separating them. The CDR3 extends over 17 amino acids.

This clonotype occurred a few times. This chain uses TRBV10-3 with TRBJ2-7; D gene uncertain. This CDR3 comprises 12 residues. The ends were cut back, 5 bases at V and 2 bases at J, with 7 bases in the middle. Germline V gene data show CDR1 as ENHRY and CDR2 as SYGVKD. The CDR3 DNA reads as TGTGCCATCAGTCCTGAACCCTACGAGCAGTACTTC. Translated: CAISPEPYEQYF.

Comment on this clonotype: The final CDR3 position lacks the conserved phenylalanine or tryptophan, pointing to a likely read error. The chain combines TRBV4-3 with TRBJ1-1; D remains ambiguous. The V and J ends lost 0 bases and 1 base respectively, with 6 bases between them. This CDR3 spans 14 amino acids. CDR1 LGHNA and CDR2 YSLEER come from the germline V gene. In DNA, the CDR3 is TGCGCCAGCAGCCAAGATCGAAGGAACACTGAAGCTTTCCTT. It is translated as CASSQDRRNTEAFL.

This clonotype was observed many times. The chain uses TRBV29-1 and TRBJ2-7; 12 positions match TRBD2. The V gene's germline CDR1 is SQVTM and CDR2 ANQGSEA. Trimming took 0 bases from V and 7 from J; bases not matched to a gene: 7. This CDR3 region has 15 residues. CDR3 sequence reads: CSVEDWTSGEGEQYF. The CDR3, as DNA: TGCAGCGTTGAAGACTGGACTAGCGGGGAAGGGGAGCAGTACTTC.

The sample holds a few counts of this clonotype. The chain couples TRBV9 to TRBJ2-2, with D unresolved. The germline CDR1 and CDR2 sequences are SGDLS and YYNGEE. This CDR3 region has 13 residues. V was clipped by 3 bases and J by 3 bases, with 6 bases between them. DNA of the CDR3: TGTGCCAGCAGCGGAAGGTACACCGGGGAGCTGTTTTTT. Its protein product is CASSGRYTGELFF.

This chain joins TRBV29-1 and TRBJ2-7; 7 bases line up with TRBD1. J was trimmed by 6 bases and V by 8 bases; bases with no gene match: 13. From germline, CDR1 is SQVTM and CDR2 ANQGSEA. This CDR3 contains 13 residues. The CDR3 DNA reads TGCAGCACACGACAGGGATCTTATTCCGAGCAGTACTTC. This translates into CSTRQGSYSEQYF.

The rearrangement uses TRBV20-1 and TRBJ2-1; D unresolved. Germline V lookup: CDR1 DFQATT, CDR2 SNEGSKA (reference sequence). This CDR3 region has 13 residues. The ends were cut back, 7 bases at V and 4 bases at J, with 14 bases in the middle. CDR3 DNA sequence: TGCAGTGTATTAGGATGGCCTTACAATGAGCAGTTCTTC. Residues: CSVLGWPYNEQFF.

This clonotype came up many times. The chain has TRBV14 and TRBJ2-7, with TRBD2 identical over 9 bases. The CDR3 spans 16 residues. Unmatched junction bases numbered 4, after V lost 0 bases and J lost 1 base. Germline CDR1 reads SGHDN; CDR2 reads FVKESK. CDR3 amino acids: CASSQDSGLASYEQYF. As DNA, the CDR3 is TGTGCCAGCAGCCAAGATTCGGGACTAGCATCCTACGAGCAGTACTTC.

At least ten counts were recorded for this clonotype. The V and J genes are TRBV7-9 and TRBJ2-7, with D possibly TRBD2 on 5 matching bases. The CDR3 contains 14 residues. The germline V gene encodes CDR1 SEHNR and CDR2 FQNEAQ (reference sequence). Trimming stripped 5 bases from V and 4 bases from J, with 15 bases between. The CDR3 loop is CASSLPGPGYEQYF. The CDR3, as DNA: TGTGCCAGCAGCCTTCCGGGTCCGGGGTACGAGCAGTACTTC.

This clonotype was detected only a few times. V gene TRBV20-1 combines with J gene TRBJ2-7, with 11 positions matching TRBD2. Per germline, CDR1 DFQATT and CDR2 SNEGSKA (reference sequence). Trimming took 1 base from V and 2 from J; bases not matched to a gene: 1. CDR3 size: 14 residues. The CDR3 sequence is CSARGGLAAYEQYF. Here the CDR3 DNA reads TGCAGTGCTAGAGGGGGACTAGCGGCCTACGAGCAGTACTTC.

In the case of this clonotype: A read error may produce the germline difference seen at one junction end. This chain joins TRBV4-1 and TRBJ2-3; TRBD2 matches 8 bases. The CDR3 is 16 amino acids. Per germline, CDR1 MGHRA and CDR2 YSYEKL. The CDR3 nucleotides read TGCGCCAGCCGCCTCGGCCTAGCGGGCCCCCGGGATACGCAATATTTT. The encoded protein is CASRLGLAGPRDTQYF.

This clonotype was recorded at least ten times. The chain is built from TRBV6-2 or TRBV6-3 and TRBJ2-3, with D uncertain. The CDR3 is 11 amino acids. Germline V lookup: CDR1 MNHEY, CDR2 SVGEGT. Trimming removed 6 bases from V and 1 base from J, with 2 bases in between. The CDR3 sequence is CASSRTDTQYF. The CDR3 nucleotides read TGTGCCAGCAGCCGCACAGATACGCAGTATTTT.

This clonotype was seen ten or more times. This sequence joins TRBV4-3 and TRBJ1-1; TRBD1 agrees at 8 bases. V was pared by 0 bases and J by 1 base, with 1 base of the junction left unmatched. This CDR3 spans 15 amino acids. Germline lookup yields CDR1 LGHNA and CDR2 YSLEER. In nucleotides, the CDR3 is TGCGCCAGCAGCCAAGATGACAGGGGGAACACTGAAGCTTTCTTT. Amino acid sequence: CASSQDDRGNTEAFF.

The genes are TRBV19 and TRBJ2-1; perhaps D is TRBD1 or TRBD2 (5 bases each). The CDR3 sequence is 14 residues long. Germline assignment: CDR1 LNHDA and CDR2 SQIVND (reference sequence). With 6 bases removed from V and 9 bases from J, the gap between germline ends came to 18 bases. The CDR3 nucleotides read TGTGCCAGTAGCTTCCGGGACGCTAACAGTGAGCAGTTCTTC. This codes for CASSFRDANSEQFF.

This clonotype appeared a few times. The chain has TRBV3-1 and TRBJ2-7; possible D gene TRBD1, 5 bases. Trimming removed 3 bases from V and 0 bases from J, with 6 bases in between. The CDR3 loop spans 13 amino acids. Looked up from germline, CDR1 is LGHDT and CDR2 is YNNKEL (reference sequence). DNA for the CDR3: TGTGCCAGCAGCCACGGACACTCCTACGAGCAGTACTTC. Protein sequence: CASSHGHSYEQYF.

The V and J genes are TRBV7-2 and TRBJ1-3; D gene unclear. The V and J ends lost 5 bases and 4 bases respectively, with 6 bases between them. Germline V gene data show CDR1 as SGHTA and CDR2 as FQGNSA. The CDR3 has 12 amino acids. CDR3 coding DNA: TGTGCCAGCAGCCAACAGGGAAACACCATATATTTT. Translated, it gives CASSQQGNTIYF. The full variable domain, its missing parts supplied by reference TRBV7-2 and TRBJ1-3, is GAGVSQSPSNKVTEKGKDVELRCDPISGHTALYWYRQSLGQGLEFLIYFQGNSAPDKSGLPSDRFSAERTGGSVSTLTIQRTQQEDSAVYLCASSQQGNTIYFGEGSWLTVV.

Of note for this clonotype: A much larger clonotype is one base distant, so this may be a read error. J is TRBJ1-5 and V is TRBV7-9; the match to TRBD1 covers 7 bases. CDR3 length equals 15 residues. Germline V gene sequence: CDR1 SEHNR, CDR2 FQNEAQ (reference sequence). Trimming removed 4 bases from V and 4 bases from J; junction bases left unmatched: 7. The CDR3 DNA reads TGTGCCAGCAGCTCGATAGGGGGCGGGAATCAGCCCCAGCATTTT. Amino acids: CASSSIGGGNQPQHF.

The chain employs TRBV27 and TRBJ1-2; tentatively, D is TRBD1 (6 bases). The germline V gene encodes CDR1 MNHEY and CDR2 SMNVEV (reference sequence). The V end was cut by 3 bases, the J end by 4 bases, with 12 bases between. This CDR3 has 14 amino acids. The CDR3 region is CASSLGHPSYGYTF. CDR3 nucleotides: TGTGCCAGCAGTTTGGGACATCCTAGCTATGGCTACACCTTC.

A word on this clonotype: An end of the junction differs from the germline gene, which may be a read error. J is TRBJ1-1 and V is TRBV4-2, with a possible D match to TRBD1 (5 bases). CDR3 length: 15 residues. Per germline, CDR1 LGHNA and CDR2 YNFKEQ. CDR3 nucleotide sequence: TGTGCCAGCGGCCACGGGGCAGGTTCGAACACTGAAGCTTTCTTT. It is translated as CASGHGAGSNTEAFF.

This clonotype was detected many times. The V call is TRBV29-1, the J call TRBJ1-1; D is ambiguous. Trimming pared 8 bases from V and 3 bases from J, leaving 7 bases between. In germline, CDR1 is SQVTM, CDR2 ANQGSEA. The CDR3 consists of 10 residues. CDR3 in DNA: TGCAGCACGTCTTACACTGAAGCTTTCTTT. It is translated as CSTSYTEAFF.

V gene TRBV4-1 combines with J gene TRBJ2-3; D gene unclear. The CDR3 runs 16 residues. Germline V gene data show CDR1 as MGHRA and CDR2 as YSYEKL. Trimming took 5 bases from V and 3 from J, leaving 18 bases between them. The CDR3 loop reads CASSKSGGSKTDTQYF. CDR3 nucleotides: TGCGCCAGCAGCAAATCTGGCGGTAGCAAAACAGATACGCAGTATTTT.

Concerning this clonotype: Given a much more abundant clone one base away, this may be a read error. In DNA form, the CDR3 reads TGTGCCCGCTTAGGGGGAGACAATGAGCAGTACTTC. Its protein product is CARLGGDNEQYF. The genes are TRBV30 and TRBJ2-7, with D possibly TRBD1 on 6 matching bases. CDR1 is GTSNPN, CDR2 SVGIG, per germline (reference sequence). V was trimmed by 8 bases and J by 7 bases, leaving 18 bases between them. The CDR3 length is 12 residues.

This clonotype was detected only a few times. The V and J genes are TRBV7-9 and TRBJ2-7; weak D call: TRBD1 (6 bases). The CDR3 sequence is 14 residues long. Trimming removed 5 bases from V and 3 bases from J, with 14 bases in between. Germline V gives CDR1 SEHNR, CDR2 FQNEAQ (reference sequence). Here the CDR3 DNA reads TGTGCCAGCAGCCCCCCAGGGGACCTCTACGAGCAGTACTTC. Translated: CASSPPGDLYEQYF.